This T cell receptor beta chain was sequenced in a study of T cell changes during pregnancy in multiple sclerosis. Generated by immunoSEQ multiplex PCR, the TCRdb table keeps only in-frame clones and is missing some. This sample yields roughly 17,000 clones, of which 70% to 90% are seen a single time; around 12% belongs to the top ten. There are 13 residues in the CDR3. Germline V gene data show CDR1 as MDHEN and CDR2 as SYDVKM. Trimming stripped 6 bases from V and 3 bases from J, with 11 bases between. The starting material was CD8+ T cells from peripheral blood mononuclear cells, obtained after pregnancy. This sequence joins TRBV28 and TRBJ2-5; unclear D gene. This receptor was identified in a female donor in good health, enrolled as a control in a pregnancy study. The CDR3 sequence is CASSPLGKETQYF. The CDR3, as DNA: TGTGCCAGCAGCCCCCTAGGAAAAGAGACCCAGTACTTC.